This entry lists 6 T cell receptor beta chains sequenced from one sample in a study of blood T cell repertoires in COVID-19. Sequencing used immunoSEQ multiplex PCR; TCRdb keeps in-frame clones, though not all of them. The profile shows roughly 300,000 clones, roughly 90% of them singletons. Input material: PBMCs or T cells enriched from blood (not recorded which). All receptors come from a woman aged 40 to 49 with acute COVID-19.

This chain uses TRBV12-3 or TRBV12-4 with TRBJ2-7; TRBD1 matches 9 bases. J gave up 2 bases and V 6 bases, and 2 bases lay outside the gene matches. The CDR3 spans 13 residues. The CDR3 spells CASRGQGTYEQYF. The CDR3, as DNA: TGTGCCAGCAGGGGACAGGGAACCTACGAGCAGTACTTC.

The CDR3 here is CASSVAGDSPLHF. The CDR3 bases are TGTGCCAGCAGTGTGGCAGGGGATTCACCCCTCCACTTT. The chain recombines TRBV25-1 with TRBJ1-6, with D perhaps matching TRBD1 (6 bases). Deletions cut 4 bases from V and 8 bases from J, with 9 bases between. The CDR3 spans 13 residues. Germline V lookup: CDR1 MGHDK, CDR2 SYGVNS.

The chain carries TRBV5-4 and TRBJ2-7; 10 nucleotides line up with TRBD2. J was trimmed by 0 bases and V by 2 bases; bases with no gene match: 2. The V gene's germline CDR1 is SGHNT and CDR2 YYREEE (reference sequence). The length of the CDR3 is 15 residues. CDR3 amino acids: CASSLAGGSSYEQYF. The CDR3 nucleotides read TGTGCCAGCAGCTTAGCGGGAGGGAGCTCCTACGAGCAGTACTTC.

This chain uses TRBV7-2 with TRBJ1-1, with D perhaps TRBD1 (5 bases). Germline lookup yields CDR1 SGHTA and CDR2 FQGNSA. Trimming left V 3 bases short and J 1 base short, with 12 bases between. The length of the CDR3 is 15 residues. CDR3 DNA: TGTGCCAGCAGCTTCCCCTGGGGGGGGAACACTGAAGCTTTCTTT. It encodes CASSFPWGGNTEAFF.

This clone was observed a few times. This sequence joins TRBV24-1 and TRBJ1-2; 10 bases fit TRBD1. This CDR3 contains 16 residues. With 5 bases clipped from V and 3 bases from J, the junction kept 8 bases outside the gene matches. The germline CDR1 and CDR2 sequences are KGHDR and SFDVKD. The CDR3 loop reads CATSVGSGTGDYGYTF. The CDR3 region has the DNA TGTGCCACCAGTGTGGGATCCGGGACAGGGGACTATGGCTACACCTTC.

The chain joins TRBV30 to TRBJ2-5; 9 bases are a match to TRBD2. CDR3 length: 16 amino acids. V lost 2 bases to trimming and J lost 4 bases; unmatched junction nucleotides: 11. Germline V gene lookup returns CDR1 GTSNPN and CDR2 SVGIG (reference sequence). For the CDR3, the DNA is TGTGCCTGGAGTATACTGACTAGCGGAGGGGGAGAGACCCAGTACTTC. Translated, it gives CAWSILTSGGGETQYF.